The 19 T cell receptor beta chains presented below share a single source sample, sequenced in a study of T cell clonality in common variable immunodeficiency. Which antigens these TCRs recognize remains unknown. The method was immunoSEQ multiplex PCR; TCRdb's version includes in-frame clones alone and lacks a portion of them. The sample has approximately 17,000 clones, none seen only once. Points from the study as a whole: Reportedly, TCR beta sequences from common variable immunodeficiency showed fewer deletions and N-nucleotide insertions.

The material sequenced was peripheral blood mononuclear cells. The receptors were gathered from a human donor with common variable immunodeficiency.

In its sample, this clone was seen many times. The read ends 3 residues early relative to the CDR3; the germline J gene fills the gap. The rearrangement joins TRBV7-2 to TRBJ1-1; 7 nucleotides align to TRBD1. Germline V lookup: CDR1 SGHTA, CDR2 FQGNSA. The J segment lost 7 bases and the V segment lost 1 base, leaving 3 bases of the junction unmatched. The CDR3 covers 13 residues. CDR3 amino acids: CASSLVGQNEAFF. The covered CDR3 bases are TGTGCCAGCAGCTTAGTGGGACAGAATGAA. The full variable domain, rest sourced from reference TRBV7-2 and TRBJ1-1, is GAGVSQSPSNKVTEKGKDVELRCDPISGHTALYWYRQSLGQGLEFLIYFQGNSAPDKSGLPSDRFSAERTGGSVSTLTIQRTQQEDSAVYLCASSLVGQNEAFFGQGTRLTVV.

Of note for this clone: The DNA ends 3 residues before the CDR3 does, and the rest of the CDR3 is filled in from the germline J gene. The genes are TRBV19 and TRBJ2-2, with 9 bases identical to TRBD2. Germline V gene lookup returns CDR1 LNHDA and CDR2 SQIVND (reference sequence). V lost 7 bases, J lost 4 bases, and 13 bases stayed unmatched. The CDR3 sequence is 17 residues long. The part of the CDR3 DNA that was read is TGTGCCAGTACCGCCTGGGGGACTAGCTCTGGCACCGGGGAG. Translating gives CASTAWGTSSGTGE. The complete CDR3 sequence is CASTAWGTSSGTGELFF.

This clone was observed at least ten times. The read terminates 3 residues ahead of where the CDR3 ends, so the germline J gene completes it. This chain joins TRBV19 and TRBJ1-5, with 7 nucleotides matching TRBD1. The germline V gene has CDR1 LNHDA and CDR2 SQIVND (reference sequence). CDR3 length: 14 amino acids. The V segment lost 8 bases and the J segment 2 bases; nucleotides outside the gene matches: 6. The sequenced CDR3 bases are TGTGCCAGTTCACAGGGGTCGGGCAATCAGCCC. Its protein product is CASSQGSGNQP. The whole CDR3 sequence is CASSQGSGNQPQHF.

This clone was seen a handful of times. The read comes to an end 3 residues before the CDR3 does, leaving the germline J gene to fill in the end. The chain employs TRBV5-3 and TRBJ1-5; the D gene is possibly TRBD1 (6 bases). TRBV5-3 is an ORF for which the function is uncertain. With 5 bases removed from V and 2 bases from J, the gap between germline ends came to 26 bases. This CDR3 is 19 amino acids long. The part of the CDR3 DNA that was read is TGTGCCAGAAGTTACGCCCACTACCGGACAGTTGCTCGCAATCAGCCC. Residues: CARSYAHYRTVARNQP. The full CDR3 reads CARSYAHYRTVARNQPQHF.

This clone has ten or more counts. The sequenced part of the CDR3 DNA is TGTGCCAGTAGTATAGATCAATATCGGGGACTAGCGGTAGGACTCCAAGAGACC. This codes for CASSIDQYRGLAVGLQET. The CDR3 in its entirety is CASSIDQYRGLAVGLQETQYF. The genes are TRBV19 and TRBJ2-5; TRBD2 matches at 11 bases. Read sequence stops 3 residues before the CDR3 end, and the germline J gene provides the missing end. The length of the CDR3 is 21 residues. With 0 bases clipped from V and 1 base from J, the junction kept 16 bases outside the gene matches. Looked up from germline, CDR1 is LNHDA and CDR2 is SQIVND (reference sequence).

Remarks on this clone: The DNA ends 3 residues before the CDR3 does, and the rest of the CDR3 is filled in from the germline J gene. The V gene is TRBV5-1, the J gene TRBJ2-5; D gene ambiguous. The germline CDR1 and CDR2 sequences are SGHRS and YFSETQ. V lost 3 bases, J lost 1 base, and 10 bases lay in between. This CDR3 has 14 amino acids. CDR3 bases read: TGCGCCAGCAGCTCAAAGACAAGCCAAGAGACC. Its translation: CASSSKTSQET. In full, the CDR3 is CASSSKTSQETQYF. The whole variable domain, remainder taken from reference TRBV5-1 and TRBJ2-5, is KAGVTQTPRYLIKTRGQQVTLSCSPISGHRSVSWYQQTPGQGLQFLFEYFSETQRNKGNFPGRFSGRQFSNSRSEMNVSTLELGDSALYLCASSSKTSQETQYFGPGTRLLVL.

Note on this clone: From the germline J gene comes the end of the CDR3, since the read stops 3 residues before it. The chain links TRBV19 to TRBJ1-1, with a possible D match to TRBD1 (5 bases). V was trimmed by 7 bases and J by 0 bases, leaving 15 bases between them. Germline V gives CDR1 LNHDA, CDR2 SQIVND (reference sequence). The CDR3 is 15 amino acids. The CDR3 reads CASKKEEGMNTEAFF. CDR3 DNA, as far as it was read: TGTGCCAGTAAGAAGGAAGAGGGGATGAACACTGAA.

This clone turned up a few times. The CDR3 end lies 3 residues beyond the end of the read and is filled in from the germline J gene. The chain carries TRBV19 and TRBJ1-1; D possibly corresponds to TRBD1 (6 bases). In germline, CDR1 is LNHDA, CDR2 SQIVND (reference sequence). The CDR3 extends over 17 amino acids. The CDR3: CASSIHLGQSDNSGAFF. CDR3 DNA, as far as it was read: TGTGCCAGTAGTATTCATCTAGGACAGAGTGACAATTCGGGG.

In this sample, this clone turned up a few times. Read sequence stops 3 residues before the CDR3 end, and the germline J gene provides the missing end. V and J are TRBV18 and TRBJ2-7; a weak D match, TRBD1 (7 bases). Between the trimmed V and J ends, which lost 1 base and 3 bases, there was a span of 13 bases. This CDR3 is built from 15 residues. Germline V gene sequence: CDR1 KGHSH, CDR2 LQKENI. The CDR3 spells CASSPRQGGIYEQYF. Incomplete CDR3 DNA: TGTGCCAGCTCACCACGGCAGGGGGGTATCTACGAG. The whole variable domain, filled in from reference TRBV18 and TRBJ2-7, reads NAGVMQNPRHLVRRRGQEARLRCSPMKGHSHVYWYRQLPEEGLKFMVYLQKENIIDESGMPKERFSAEFPKEGPSILRIQQVVRGDSAAYFCASSPRQGGIYEQYFGPGTRLTVT.

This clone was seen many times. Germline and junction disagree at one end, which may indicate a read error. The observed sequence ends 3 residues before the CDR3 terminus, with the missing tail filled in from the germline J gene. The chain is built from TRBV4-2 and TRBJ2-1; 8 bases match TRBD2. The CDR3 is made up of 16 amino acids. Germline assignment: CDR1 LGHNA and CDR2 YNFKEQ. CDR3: CASSQGLAGTYNEQFF. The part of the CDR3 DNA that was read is TGCGCCAGCAGCCAAGGTTTAGCGGGGACCTACAATGAG.

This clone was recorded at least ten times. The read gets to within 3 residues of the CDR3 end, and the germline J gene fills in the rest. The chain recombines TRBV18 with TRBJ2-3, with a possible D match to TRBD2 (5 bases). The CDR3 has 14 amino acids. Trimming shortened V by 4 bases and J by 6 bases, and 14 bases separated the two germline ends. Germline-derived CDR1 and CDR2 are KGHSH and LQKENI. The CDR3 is CASSLTMGGDTQYF. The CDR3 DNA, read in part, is TGTGCCAGCTCACTTACCATGGGCGGGGATACG.

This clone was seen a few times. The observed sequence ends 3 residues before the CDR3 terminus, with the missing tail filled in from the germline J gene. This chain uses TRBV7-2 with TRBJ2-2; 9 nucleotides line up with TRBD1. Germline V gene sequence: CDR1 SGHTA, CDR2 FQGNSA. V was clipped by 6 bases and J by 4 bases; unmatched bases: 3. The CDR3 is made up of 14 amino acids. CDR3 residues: CASRGQGGTGELFF. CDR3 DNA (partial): TGTGCCAGCAGGGGACAGGGCGGCACCGGGGAG.

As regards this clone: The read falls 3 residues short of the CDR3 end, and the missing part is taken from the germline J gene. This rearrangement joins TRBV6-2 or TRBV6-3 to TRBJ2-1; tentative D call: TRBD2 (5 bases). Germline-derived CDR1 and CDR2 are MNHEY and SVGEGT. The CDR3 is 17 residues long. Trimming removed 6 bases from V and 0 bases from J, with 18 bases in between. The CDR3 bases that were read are TGTGCCAGCAGGAGCCTGCTAGCCGCCAGCTCCTACAATGAG. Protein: CASRSLLAASSYNE. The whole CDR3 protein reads CASRSLLAASSYNEQFF.

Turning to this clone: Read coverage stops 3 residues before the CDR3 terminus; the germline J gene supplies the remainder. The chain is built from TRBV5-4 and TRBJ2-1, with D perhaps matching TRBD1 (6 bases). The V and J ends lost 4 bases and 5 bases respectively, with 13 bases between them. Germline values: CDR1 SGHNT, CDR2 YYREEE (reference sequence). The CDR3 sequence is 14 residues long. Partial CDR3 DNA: TGTGCCAGCAGCACCCAGGGGTTTAACAATGAG. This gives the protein CASSTQGFNNE. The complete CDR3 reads CASSTQGFNNEQFF.

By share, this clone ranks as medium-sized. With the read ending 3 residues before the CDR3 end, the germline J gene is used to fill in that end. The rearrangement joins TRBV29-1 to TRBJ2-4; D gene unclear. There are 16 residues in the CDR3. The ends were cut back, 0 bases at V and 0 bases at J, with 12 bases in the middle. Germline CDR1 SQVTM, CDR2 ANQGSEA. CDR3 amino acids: CSVEERQITAKNIQYF. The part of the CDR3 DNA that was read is TGCAGCGTTGAAGAAAGGCAGATTACAGCCAAAAACATT.

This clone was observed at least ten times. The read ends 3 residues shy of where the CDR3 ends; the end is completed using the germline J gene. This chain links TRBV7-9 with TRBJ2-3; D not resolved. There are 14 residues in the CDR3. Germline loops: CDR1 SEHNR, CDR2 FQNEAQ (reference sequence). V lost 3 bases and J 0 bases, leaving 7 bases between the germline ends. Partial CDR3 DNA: TGTGCCAGCAGCTTCGTTCAGAGCACAGATACG. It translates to CASSFVQSTDT. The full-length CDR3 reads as CASSFVQSTDTQYF.

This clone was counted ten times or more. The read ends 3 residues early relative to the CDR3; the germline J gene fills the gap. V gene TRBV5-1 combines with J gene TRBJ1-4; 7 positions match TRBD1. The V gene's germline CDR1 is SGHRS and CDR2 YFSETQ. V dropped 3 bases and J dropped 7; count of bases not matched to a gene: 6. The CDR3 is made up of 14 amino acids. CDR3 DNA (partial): TGCGCCAGCAGCTCGGGACAGACGACTGAAAAA. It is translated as CASSSGQTTEK. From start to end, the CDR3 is CASSSGQTTEKLFF.

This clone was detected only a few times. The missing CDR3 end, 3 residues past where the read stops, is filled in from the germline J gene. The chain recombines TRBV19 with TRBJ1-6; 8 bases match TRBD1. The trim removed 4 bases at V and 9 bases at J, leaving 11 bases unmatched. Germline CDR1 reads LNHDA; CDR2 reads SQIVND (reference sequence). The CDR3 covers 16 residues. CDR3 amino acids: CASSTHPAGGFSPLHF. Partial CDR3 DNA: TGTGCCAGTAGTACCCACCCGGCAGGGGGCTTTTCACCC.

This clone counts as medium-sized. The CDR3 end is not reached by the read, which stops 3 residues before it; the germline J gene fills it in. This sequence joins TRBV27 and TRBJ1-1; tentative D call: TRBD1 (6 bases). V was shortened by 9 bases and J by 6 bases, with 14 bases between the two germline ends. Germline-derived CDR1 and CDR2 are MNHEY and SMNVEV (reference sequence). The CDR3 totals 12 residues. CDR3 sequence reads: CASKTGYAEAFF. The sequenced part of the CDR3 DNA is TGTGCCAGTAAAACAGGGTACGCTGAA.